The text below deals with one T cell receptor (beta chain). This clone has only a few counts. Its antigen is currently not known. No much larger clone exists at a distance of one base, and base qualities are not known. This specimen's time point label, per the study, means: roughly 25 months on ibrutinib. For TCR beta library preparation, approximately 1.9 micrograms of genomic DNA was extracted from cryopreserved PBMCs. High-throughput TCR beta sequencing was performed on longitudinal blood samples from CLL patients receiving ibrutinib monotherapy. The patients were enrolled in a single-center, open-label phase 2 trial of ibrutinib monotherapy. This sample is part of a study of cytotoxic CD8 clonotypes in ibrutinib-treated CLL (dated by TCRdb to the early 2020s). In the study overall: The cohort had about a dozen relapsed/refractory and 15 treatment-naive patients; some 17 were IGHV unmutated. Responses were partial in approximately 24 patients and complete in 2; after median approximately 67 months follow-up, roughly 14 stayed in remission and roughly twelve progressed. Response samples were taken after a median of approximately 12 months on treatment, ranging from about 6 to 40 months. On average, each sample had 255,043 productive templates and roughly 95,000 productive rearrangements. Of the roughly 90 participants in the trial, about 26 had longitudinal samples available. Cryopreserved peripheral blood mononuclear cells were collected before treatment, at response, and at either disease progression or sustained remission. Every sample from remission and from progressive disease was obtained while the patients were still on ibrutinib.

V is shortened by 8 bases, J by 4 bases, and the region joining them spans 6 bases. The germline V gene encodes CDR1 MDHEN and CDR2 SYDVKM. Spanning cysteine to phenylalanine, the CDR3 consists of 11 amino acids. Of the read, only the CDR3 DNA is kept; its 33 bases are in frame from base 1. On a MiSeq, deep resolution sequencing aimed for a depth between 1 in 1 million and 1 in 200,000 T cells, with each clonotype covered approximately 10x on average. The immunoSEQ hsTCRB Kit was used to generate TCR beta libraries. Under the source paper's analysis protocol: The data were analyzed with ImmunoSEQ Analyzer and ImmunoSEQ Data Assistant, and V, D and J gene assignments followed IMGT definitions. Clonality, with values ranging from 0 to 1, was calculated as one minus the normalized Shannon entropy of productive rearrangement frequencies. Public clonotype analysis was restricted to overrepresented clonotypes comprising at least 0.05% of each patient's repertoire. Repertoires from about a dozen age-matched healthy donors in immuneACCESS were used as clonality controls. TCRdb provides this immuneACCESS table in a form limited to in-frame rearrangements. Some clones are lacking; in checked studies, under half of them reflect an unresolved V gene, and why the rest are absent is not known. Clone size and V and J calls were adopted from that table, with D and trimming inferred from the DNA. This sample is represented by 150,000 or so clones; about 80% of them were singletons. The top ten clones comprise about 4.9% of the sample.

On the study overall, not on this receptor specifically: Baseline clonality exceeded that of age-matched healthy donors and correlated strongly with circulating CD8+ T-cell counts. Lymph node repertoires were not examined, and the timing of sampling was not matched between patients in sustained remission and those whose disease progressed. An increase in clonality was observed at ibrutinib response, with clonality remaining stable during sustained remission and falling back toward baseline at progression. Public clonotypes were rare and either contracted or stayed stable during treatment, and the rise in clonality at ibrutinib response reflected the expansion of private clonotypes.

Recombination connected TRBV28 to TRBJ1-3; the D gene identity is not certain. The sequencing here drew on PBMCs, taken after 24 months of ibrutinib treatment. This sequence was found in a human donor with chronic lymphocytic leukemia. The DNA sequence reads TGTGCCAGCGGTTGGGGAAACACCATATATTTT. This gives the protein CASGWGNTIYF.